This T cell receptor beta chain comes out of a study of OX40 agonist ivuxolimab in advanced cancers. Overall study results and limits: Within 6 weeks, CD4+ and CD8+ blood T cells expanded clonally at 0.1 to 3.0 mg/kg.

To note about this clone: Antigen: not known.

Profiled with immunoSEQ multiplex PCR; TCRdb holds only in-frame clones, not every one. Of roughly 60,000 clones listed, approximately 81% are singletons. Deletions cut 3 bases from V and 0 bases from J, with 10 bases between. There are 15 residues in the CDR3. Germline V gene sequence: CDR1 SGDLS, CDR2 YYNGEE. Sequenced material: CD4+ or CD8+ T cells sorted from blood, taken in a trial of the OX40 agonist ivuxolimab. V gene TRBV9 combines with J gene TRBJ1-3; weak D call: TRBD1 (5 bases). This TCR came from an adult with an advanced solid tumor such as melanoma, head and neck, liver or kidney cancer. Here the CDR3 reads CASSDAGISGNTIYF. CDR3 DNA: TGTGCCAGCAGCGACGCAGGGATCTCTGGAAACACCATATATTTT.